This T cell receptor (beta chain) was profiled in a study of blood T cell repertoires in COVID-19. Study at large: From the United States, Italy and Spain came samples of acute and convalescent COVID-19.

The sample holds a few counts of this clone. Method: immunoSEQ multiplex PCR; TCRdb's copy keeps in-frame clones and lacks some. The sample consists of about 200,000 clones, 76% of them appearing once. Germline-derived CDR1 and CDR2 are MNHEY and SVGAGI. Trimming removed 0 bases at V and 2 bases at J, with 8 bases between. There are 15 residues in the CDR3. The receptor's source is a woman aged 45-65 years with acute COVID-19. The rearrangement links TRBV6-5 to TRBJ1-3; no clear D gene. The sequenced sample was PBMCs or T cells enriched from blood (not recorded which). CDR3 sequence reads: CASSYSRGTGNTIYF. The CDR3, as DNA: TGTGCCAGCAGTTACTCGAGAGGGACTGGAAACACCATATATTTT.